The following is a TCR beta chain sequence with its context. Only in-frame clones appear in the TCRdb table, and some are missing; sequencing was by immunoSEQ multiplex PCR. The table has fewer than 110,000 clones, more than 80% seen once. These data are taken from a study of blood T cell repertoires in COVID-19. The CDR3 is 14 amino acids. Per the germline V gene, CDR1 is MNHEY and CDR2 is SVGAGI. The J segment lost 2 bases and the V segment lost 9 bases, leaving 6 bases of the junction unmatched. This chain links TRBV6-5 with TRBJ2-2; 7 bases line up with TRBD1. This receptor was identified in a woman in her sixties with acute or convalescent COVID-19. The sample consisted of peripheral blood. The CDR3 DNA reads as TGTGCCAGTTTACAGGGGTTAAACACCGGGGAGCTGTTTTTT. Its translation is CASLQGLNTGELFF.